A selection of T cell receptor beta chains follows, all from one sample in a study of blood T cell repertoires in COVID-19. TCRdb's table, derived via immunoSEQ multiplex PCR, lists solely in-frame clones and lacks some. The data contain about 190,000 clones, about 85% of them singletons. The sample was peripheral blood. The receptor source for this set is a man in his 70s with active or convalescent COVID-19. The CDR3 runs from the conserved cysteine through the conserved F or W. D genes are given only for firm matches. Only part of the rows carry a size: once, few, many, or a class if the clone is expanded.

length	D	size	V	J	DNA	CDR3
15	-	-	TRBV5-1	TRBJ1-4	TGCGCCAGCAGCTTGCAGGGGCAGGCTAATGAAAAACTGTTTTTT	CASSLQGQANEKLFF
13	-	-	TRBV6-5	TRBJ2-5	TGTGCCACCAGCAAGGGGTTGATGGGGACCCAGTACTTC	CATSKGLMGTQYF
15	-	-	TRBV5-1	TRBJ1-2	TGCGCCAGCAGCAAGGAGCGAGTTACTAACTATGGCTACACCTTC	CASSKERVTNYGYTF
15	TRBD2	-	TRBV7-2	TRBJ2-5	TGTGCCAGCAGCCGGGGACTAGCAGGATGGGAGACCCAGTACTTC	CASSRGLAGWETQYF
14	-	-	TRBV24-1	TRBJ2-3	TGTGCCACTGCAGACACTCCTAGCACAGATACGCAGTATTTT	CATADTPSTDTQYF
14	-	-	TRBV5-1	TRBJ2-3	TGCGCCAGCAGCGTGCGGAGTCTCACAGATACGCAGTATTTT	CASSVRSLTDTQYF
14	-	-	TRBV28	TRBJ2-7	TGTGCCAGCAGTCTGGCAGGGGGGTTCTACGAGCAGTACTTC	CASSLAGGFYEQYF
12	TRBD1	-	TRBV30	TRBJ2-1	TGTGCCTGGAGTGGGCAGGGGGCAGAGCAGTTCTTC	CAWSGQGAEQFF
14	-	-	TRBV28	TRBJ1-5	TGTGCCAGCGATCCCATCGGAGGCAATCAGCCCCAGCATTTT	CASDPIGGNQPQHF
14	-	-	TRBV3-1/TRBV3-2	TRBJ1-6	TGTGCCAGCAGCCAATCGCAGGGAGGGTCACCCCTCCACTTT	CASSQSQGGSPLHF
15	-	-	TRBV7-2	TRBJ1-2	TGTGCCAGCAGCTTAGTACCCGGGGGAGACTATGGCTACACCTTC	CASSLVPGGDYGYTF
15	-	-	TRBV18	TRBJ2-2	TGTGCCAGCTCACGCGGGACCGTTTTTCCCGGGGAGCTGTTTTTT	CASSRGTVFPGELFF
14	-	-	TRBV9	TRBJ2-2	TGTGCCAGCAGCGTAGTATGGGGGGCCGGGGAGCTGTTTTTT	CASSVVWGAGELFF
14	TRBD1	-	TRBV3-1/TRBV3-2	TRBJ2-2	TGTGCCAGCGCTTACAGGGGAGACACCGGGGAGCTGTTTTTT	CASAYRGDTGELFF
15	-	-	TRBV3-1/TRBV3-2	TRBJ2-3	TGTGCCAGCAGCCCCCAAAAAATTAGCACAGATACGCAGTATTTT	CASSPQKISTDTQYF
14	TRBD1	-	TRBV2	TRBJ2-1	TGTGCCAGCAGTTTTCGACAGGGGGCAGGAGAGCAGTTCTTC	CASSFRQGAGEQFF
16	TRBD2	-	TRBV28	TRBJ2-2	TGTGCCAGCAGTTTTAGCGGGGGCATTATAACCGGGGAGCTGTTTTTT	CASSFSGGIITGELFF
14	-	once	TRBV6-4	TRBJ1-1	TGTGCCAGCAGTGCGAAACAGGGGAACACTGAAGCTTTCTTT	CASSAKQGNTEAFF
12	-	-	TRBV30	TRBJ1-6	TGTGCCTGGAGTGTCGGGGTAACGCCCCTCCACTTT	CAWSVGVTPLHF
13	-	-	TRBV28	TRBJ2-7	TGTGCCAGCAGTTCCCCTCAGGGATACGAGCAGTACTTC	CASSSPQGYEQYF
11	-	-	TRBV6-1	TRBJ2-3	TGTGCCAGCAGTGAACTTGATACGCAGTATTTT	CASSELDTQYF
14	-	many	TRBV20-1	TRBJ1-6	TGCAGTGCTAGTAAACAGGGAGCCTCTTCACCCCTCCACTTT	CSASKQGASSPLHF
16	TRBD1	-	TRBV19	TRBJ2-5	TGTGCCAGTAGTAGAGTCGGGACAGGGGAGTGGGAGACCCAGTACTTC	CASSRVGTGEWETQYF
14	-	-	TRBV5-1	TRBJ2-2	TGCGCCAGCAGCATAACGGGGAACACCGGGGAGCTGTTTTTT	CASSITGNTGELFF
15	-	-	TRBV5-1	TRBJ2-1	TGCGCCAGCAGCCAGGTAGAGACAGCAAACAATGAGCAGTTCTTC	CASSQVETANNEQFF
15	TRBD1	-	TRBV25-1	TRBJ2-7	TGTGCCAGCAGTGAACCAGGACAGGGTTTCTACGAGCAGTACTTC	CASSEPGQGFYEQYF